The 20 T cell receptor beta chains below were found in one sample sequenced in a study of T cells in Graves' hyperthyroidism and ophthalmopathy. Amplification of TCR beta CDR3 regions used RNA as the template. With the HTBI primer set, the TCR CDR3 went through a first round of RT-PCR. TCRdb processed the multiplex PCR reads anew with MiXCR; each CDR3 protein has one entry. The sample has a few hundred thousand distinct CDR3 sequences; 46% are singletons. The sample taken for sequencing was peripheral blood or thyroid tissue (not recorded which). Receptors were obtained from a woman in her late teens or twenties with Graves' hyperthyroidism.

V and J are TRBV7-6 and TRBJ2-6; D unresolved. V lost 1 base and J lost 2, with 9 bases in between. CDR1 is SGHVS and CDR2 is FNYEAQ in the germline V gene. The CDR3 extends over 16 amino acids. The chain's CDR3 is CASSLGPGTGANVLTF. The DNA of the CDR3 is TGTGCCAGCAGCTTAGGTCCAGGAACTGGGGCCAACGTCCTGACTTTC.

About this clonotype: One base away lies a much larger clone, so this may be a sequencing read error. The V gene is TRBV20-1, the J gene TRBJ2-5; the D is unclear. Germline V gene data show CDR1 as DFQATT and CDR2 as SNEGSKA (reference sequence). The CDR3 contains 13 residues. Written as DNA, the CDR3 is TGCGGTGCTAGAGATGGTCACCAAGAGACCCAGTACTTC. Translating gives CGARDGHQETQYF.

The chain links TRBV20-1 to TRBJ2-1, with D perhaps being TRBD1 or TRBD2 (5 bases each). Trimming left V 3 bases short and J 4 bases short, with 13 bases between. CDR1 is DFQATT and CDR2 is SNEGSKA in the germline V gene (reference sequence). This CDR3 contains 14 residues. The CDR3 region has the DNA TGCAGTGCTAGTCGGGACGGCTTGTACAATGAGCAGTTCTTC. As protein: CSASRDGLYNEQFF.

In its sample, this clonotype was seen a few times. The genes are TRBV11-2 and TRBJ2-5; D gene uncertain. Trimming cost V 11 bases and J 1 base, with 5 bases left between them. Per the germline V gene, CDR1 is SGHAT and CDR2 is FQNNGV. The CDR3 totals 10 residues. CDR3 loop: CAEPQETQYF. The DNA of the CDR3 is TGTGCCGAACCCCAAGAGACCCAGTACTTC.

This clonotype appeared many times. This chain connects TRBV20-1 to TRBJ2-2, with 7 positions matching TRBD1. The junction had 0 bases not matched to a gene; V was cut back by 5 bases and J by 3 bases. There are 12 residues in the CDR3. Germline CDR1 reads DFQATT; CDR2 reads SNEGSKA (reference sequence). CDR3 in amino acids: CSAGTDTGELFF. CDR3 sequence (DNA): TGCAGTGCTGGGACAGACACCGGGGAGCTGTTTTTT.

The chain couples TRBV19 to TRBJ1-1; no reliable D call. The CDR3 totals 13 residues. Germline V lookup: CDR1 LNHDA, CDR2 SQIVND (reference sequence). V gave up 9 bases and J gave up 1 base, with 12 bases separating them. CDR3 amino acids: CASHVNGNTEAFF. CDR3 bases: TGTGCCAGCCACGTGAATGGGAACACTGAAGCTTTCTTT.

This clonotype was observed many times. V gene TRBV24-1 combines with J gene TRBJ2-3; 7 nucleotides agree with TRBD1. Trimming cost V 3 bases and J 0 bases; bases outside gene matches: 2. In germline, CDR1 is KGHDR, CDR2 SFDVKD. The CDR3 length is 15 residues. CDR3 DNA: TGTGCCACCAGTGATACAGGGGATAGCACAGATACGCAGTATTTT. It encodes CATSDTGDSTDTQYF.

A few counts support this clonotype. This rearrangement joins TRBV29-1 to TRBJ1-5, with D tentatively TRBD1 (5 bases). Germline lookup yields CDR1 SQVTM and CDR2 ANQGSEA. The length of the CDR3 is 11 residues. The CDR3 DNA sequence: TGCAGTGTTTCCGGGGGTCAGCCCCAGCATTTT. It codes for CSVSGGQPQHF.

J is TRBJ1-3 and V is TRBV6-1; D may be TRBD1 (5 bases). Germline values: CDR1 MNHNS, CDR2 SASEGT. Trimming cost V 6 bases and J 7 bases, with 13 bases left between them. The CDR3 is made up of 13 amino acids. In DNA form, the CDR3 reads TGTGCCAGCAGGAGCCAGGGACTTAACACCATATATTTT. It specifies CASRSQGLNTIYF.

This chain links TRBV7-8 with TRBJ2-7; D gene uncertain. The V gene lost 5 bases and the J gene lost 5 bases, with 7 bases spanning the gap. From germline, CDR1 is SGHVS and CDR2 FQNEAQ. The CDR3 spans 11 residues. CDR3 protein: CASSGWDEQYF. The CDR3, as DNA: TGTGCCAGCAGCGGATGGGACGAGCAGTACTTC.

This clonotype was picked up many times. The rearrangement joins TRBV24-1 to TRBJ2-7; tentative D call: TRBD1 (6 bases). Germline values: CDR1 KGHDR, CDR2 SFDVKD. Trimming removed 4 bases from V and 6 bases from J, with 21 bases in between. This CDR3 contains 16 residues. CDR3 residues: CATSDSSRGTLSEQYF. As DNA, the CDR3 is TGTGCCACCAGTGACTCCTCCAGGGGTACTTTGTCCGAGCAGTACTTC.

This clonotype was detected ten times or more. The chain combines TRBV27 with TRBJ2-5; D may match TRBD1 or TRBD2 (5 bases each). This CDR3 has 13 residues. CDR1 and CDR2 from the germline V gene are MNHEY and SMNVEV (reference sequence). Trimming stripped 6 bases from V and 9 bases from J, with 17 bases between. The CDR3 region is CASRTTVLGAQYF. CDR3 bases: TGTGCCAGCAGGACGACAGTTTTGGGGGCCCAGTACTTC.

This clonotype was counted at least ten times. This chain links TRBV6-6 with TRBJ1-5; 7 bases align to TRBD1. Germline assignment: CDR1 MNHNY and CDR2 SVGAGI (reference sequence). J lost 7 bases, V lost 4 bases, and 4 bases had no gene match. The CDR3 is 13 residues long. CDR3 in DNA: TGTGCCAGCAGTTGGCAGGGGGGCCAGCCCCAGCATTTT. This codes for CASSWQGGQPQHF.

This clonotype was counted many times. V and J are TRBV4-3 and TRBJ2-5; 8 positions agree with TRBD2. Germline-derived CDR1 and CDR2 are LGHNA and YSLEER. This CDR3 has 20 amino acids. The V gene end was trimmed by 0 bases and the J gene end by 0 bases; junction bases not matched to a gene: 15. This chain's CDR3 is CASSQDRVSGGLPHQETQYF. In nucleotides, the CDR3 is TGCGCCAGCAGCCAAGACAGGGTCAGCGGGGGTCTACCCCACCAAGAGACCCAGTACTTC.

At least ten counts were recorded for this clonotype. The chain combines TRBV2 with TRBJ1-4; D might be TRBD1 (5 bases). V was cut by 1 base and J by 6 bases, with 9 bases left in between. The CDR3 length is 14 residues. Germline lookup yields CDR1 SNHLY and CDR2 FYNNEI. CDR3: CASSEGGVYEKLFF. The CDR3 DNA sequence: TGTGCCAGCAGTGAAGGGGGGGTTTATGAAAAACTGTTTTTT.

This clonotype was found once. The V and J genes are TRBV7-2 and TRBJ1-2; 8 bases map to TRBD1. Germline loops: CDR1 SGHTA, CDR2 FQGNSA. V shed 5 bases, J shed 8 bases, and the junction held 13 bases outside the gene matches. The CDR3 covers 15 residues. For the CDR3, the DNA is TGTGCCAGCAGCAAAACCTCCGGACAGGGATACGGCTACACCTTC. Translation: CASSKTSGQGYGYTF. Based on the CDR3 plus reference TRBV7-2 and TRBJ1-2, the full variable domain is GAGVSQSPSNKVTEKGKDVELRCDPISGHTALYWYRQSLGQGLEFLIYFQGNSAPDKSGLPSDRFSAERTGGSVSTLTIQRTQQEDSAVYLCASSKTSGQGYGYTFGSGTRLTVV.

This clonotype was recorded at least ten times. In DNA, the CDR3 is TGTGCCAGCACACAGGGGAAGTCGAACACCGGGGAGCTGTTTTTT. It is translated as CASTQGKSNTGELFF. The V and J genes are TRBV9 and TRBJ2-2, with 7 bases matching TRBD1. Germline values: CDR1 SGDLS, CDR2 YYNGEE. V dropped 6 bases and J dropped 0; count of bases not matched to a gene: 5. The CDR3 is made up of 15 amino acids.

About this clonotype: At one of its ends the junction is not consistent with the germline gene, which may arise from a read error. The chain links TRBV5-1 to TRBJ1-4, with D possibly matching TRBD1 (5 bases). CDR1 is SGHRS and CDR2 is YFSETQ in the germline V gene. This CDR3 has 18 residues. The CDR3 DNA reads TGTGCCAGCAGTACCGGGACGGTGAGCACAGCAAGTAATGAAAAACTGTTTTTT. Amino acid sequence: CASSTGTVSTASNEKLFF. The entire variable domain, with the rest obtained from reference TRBV5-1 and TRBJ1-4, is as follows: KAGVTQTPRYLIKTRGQQVTLSCSPISGHRSVSWYQQTPGQGLQFLFEYFSETQRNKGNFPGRFSGRQFSNSRSEMNVSTLELGDSALYLCASSTGTVSTASNEKLFFGSGTQLSVL.

At least ten counts were recorded for this clonotype. The chain recombines TRBV20-1 with TRBJ2-5; a weak D match, TRBD2 (6 bases). This CDR3 contains 16 residues. The V end was cut by 1 base, the J end by 2 bases, with 17 bases between. In germline, CDR1 is DFQATT, CDR2 SNEGSKA (reference sequence). The DNA of the CDR3 is TGCAGTGCTAGAGGCGTGGGGGGAGTGGGGCAAGAGACCCAGTACTTC. It translates to CSARGVGGVGQETQYF.

A remark on this clonotype: A single base separates this from a much larger clone, so it may be a read error. The chain links TRBV7-9 to TRBJ2-7, with D perhaps TRBD1 (5 bases). The J call may be incorrect, as the DNA end agrees better with TRBJ2-1. This CDR3 region has 16 residues. Germline CDR1 reads SEHNR; CDR2 reads FQNEAQ (reference sequence). The CDR3 DNA sequence: TGTGCCAGCAGCCTCTACGCTACAGGTAGCTCCTACGAGCAGTTCTTC. It codes for CASSLYATGSSYEQFF.